This T cell receptor (beta chain) was sequenced during a study of blood T cells in healthy people across ages (dated by TCRdb to about 2015). General notes on the study: Template switching captured roughly one uniquely barcoded TCR beta cDNA molecule per two T cells in model experiments. Donors of different ages were randomly distributed across sequencing lanes to avoid experimental bias. Age-related changes in TCR beta repertoire diversity were measured in the study by deep sequencing normalized with unique cDNA molecular identifiers. Donors were grouped into four age groups: young (average approximately 16 years), middle-aged (under 40), aged (approximately 58) and long-lived (less than 85). The study analyzed two additional independent replicas of 1 million unique cDNA reads from the same blood draw for two donors, one aged 18 to 30 and one aged 80 or older. Paper-wide results and their limitations: Bulk unsorted PBMC profiling prevented conclusive comparison of naive and antigen-experienced compartments. The percentage of naive T cells measured by flow cytometry correlated strongly with observed TCR beta diversity. As age increased, observed TCR beta diversity per million T cells dropped in a roughly linear way, and a significant reduction was already evident by age 40. The long-lived group showed more naive CD4+ T cells, fewer expanded clones and increased TCR diversity than the aged group, suggesting age selection. Estimates of total diversity from one million sequenced T cells were regarded as lower bounds and underestimates. Because donor CMV infection status was unknown, age-related changes in expanded clonotypes were potentially confounded.

The library came from 5' RACE. The sequencing machine was an Illumina HiSeq 2500. A second roughly 6 to 11 cycle PCR used a sample-barcoded 5' primer and a J-beta primer mix. A template-switch 5' adaptor carrying 12 random nucleotides introduced a unique molecular identifier onto each TCR beta cDNA molecule. Each sample yielded at least 2.5 million CDR3-containing paired-end reads. The Mint cDNA synthesis kit, primed by a TRBC-specific oligonucleotide, was used to synthesize first-strand cDNA from all RNA. Following uracil-DNA glycosylase treatment, a first 18-cycle PCR with universal primers M1SS and BC2_uni_R was performed on all cDNA. In the source study's methods: For normalization, 1 million high-quality reads were randomly selected from each sample, with every read carrying a distinct molecular identifier. Instead of being binned into consensus sequences, reads that shared molecular identifiers were thrown out. MiTCR, run with a Q25 quality threshold and the strictest error-elimination algorithm, handled CDR3 identification, clonotype clustering and error correction. A nonparametric unseen species model with Euler transformation was used to estimate a lower bound on total TCR beta diversity. Using fastp at Q25 and MiXCR, TCRdb reprocessed the public reads and kept productive beta chains. Here each entry gathers all rows of one CDR3 protein and keeps the most common genes and DNA. The V and J calls come from TCRdb's annotation, not from the publication. The sample table records roughly 800,000 distinct CDR3 sequences; roughly 50% of these occur just once. The biggest ten clones account for roughly 22% of the sample.

The donors were about 40 Caucasian individuals from Russia, aged about 6 to 95 years, who were systemically healthy. Ten milliliters of peripheral blood were collected from each donor into EDTA-treated Vacutainer tubes. Ficoll-Paque density-gradient centrifugation was used to isolate PBMCs, with at least 6.5 million per sample. Total RNA was extracted from PBMCs with Trizol reagent, with at least 5 micrograms obtained per sample. For every donor, flow cytometry on a PBMC aliquot measured the percentage of naive CD45RAhigh/CD27high T cells. Via the germline V gene (reference sequence), CDR1 is SEHNR and CDR2 FQNEAQ. Inclusive of the bounding cysteine and phenylalanine, the CDR3 is 14 residues long. Of the read, only the CDR3 DNA is kept; its 42 bases are in frame from base 1. The count of this clonotype is one. Its antigen is still unknown. The junction and the germline gene differ at one end; a read error may be behind it.

Rearrangement joined TRBV7-9 to TRBJ1-6; 5 matching bases give a weak D call of TRBD1. The receptor was isolated from a man aged 25 to 40 in good health. The sample was blood. The encoded CDR3 is CRPALRGKDSPPHF. The nucleotide sequence reads as follows: TGCCGCCCTGCCCTCCGGGGGAAAGATTCACCCCCCCACTTT.